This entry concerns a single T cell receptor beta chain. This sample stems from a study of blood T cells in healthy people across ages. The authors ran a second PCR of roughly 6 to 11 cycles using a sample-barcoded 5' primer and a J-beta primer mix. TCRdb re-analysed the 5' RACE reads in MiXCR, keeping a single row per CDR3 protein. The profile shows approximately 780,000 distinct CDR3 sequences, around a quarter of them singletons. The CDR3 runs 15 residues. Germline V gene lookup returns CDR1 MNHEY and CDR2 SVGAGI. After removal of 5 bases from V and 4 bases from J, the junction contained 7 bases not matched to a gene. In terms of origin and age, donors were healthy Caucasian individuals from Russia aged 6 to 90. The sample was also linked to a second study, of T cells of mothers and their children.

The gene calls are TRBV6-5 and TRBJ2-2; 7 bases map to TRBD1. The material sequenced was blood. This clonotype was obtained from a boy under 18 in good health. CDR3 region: CASSQQQGTTGELFF. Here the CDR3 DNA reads TGTGCCAGCAGTCAACAACAGGGGACCACCGGGGAGCTGTTTTTT.